These 26 T cell receptor beta chains were sequenced from one sample in a study of T cell repertoires in cytomegalovirus infection (dated by TCRdb to the late 2010s). Sequencing was performed on an Illumina HiSeq 1500. TCRdb passed the public sequencing reads through fastp at Q25 and MiXCR, retaining productive beta sequences. Each record represents a unique CDR3 protein, reported with the most common genes and DNA among its rows. The table for this sample lists some 940,000 distinct CDR3 sequences; about a third of them were counted only once. 13% of the sample is taken by the ten largest. The label giving this sample's treatment or condition can be read as: in vitro stimulation with specific CMV peptide epitopes to enrich CMV-specific T cells. These receptors lack a known antigen. Sequenced material: cultured CD8+ T cells from PBMCs, taken from culture after CMV antigen stimulation. The receptors originated from a human donor in good health (CMV status not recorded). Some clones in this sample may be carry-over from other donors' samples.

This clonotype was detected ten times or more. V is TRBV7-9 and J is TRBJ1-5, with D possibly TRBD1 on 6 matching bases. V lost 6 bases, J lost 3 bases, and 15 bases lay in between. The germline gives CDR1 SEHNR, CDR2 FQNEAQ (reference sequence). The CDR3 runs 15 residues. The CDR3 bases are TGTGCCAGCAGGGATGGGGGCGGATCCAATCAGCCCCAGCATTTT. This encodes CASRDGGGSNQPQHF.

The sample holds a few counts of this clonotype. V and J are TRBV6-5 and TRBJ2-3; the D gene is possibly TRBD1 (5 bases). The CDR3 sequence is 16 residues long. The ends were cut back, 2 bases at V and 2 bases at J, with 14 bases in the middle. CDR1 MNHEY and CDR2 SVGAGI come from the germline V gene. CDR3 sequence reads: CASSYRPQGPTDTQYF. The CDR3 DNA reads TGTGCCAGCAGTTACAGGCCGCAGGGCCCCACAGATACGCAGTATTTT.

The gene calls are TRBV27 and TRBJ2-7, with TRBD1 identical over 7 bases. Trimming removed 5 bases from V and 3 bases from J; junction bases left unmatched: 10. Germline V gene data show CDR1 as MNHEY and CDR2 as SMNVEV (reference sequence). The CDR3 is 15 residues long. The CDR3 region is CASSGQRTGIYEQYF. CDR3 nucleotides: TGTGCCAGCAGTGGCCAACGGACAGGCATCTACGAGCAGTACTTC.

The chain joins TRBV10-3 to TRBJ2-7; 10 nucleotides line up with TRBD2. Germline assignment: CDR1 ENHRY and CDR2 SYGVKD. The CDR3 consists of 14 residues. Trimming took 7 bases from V and 0 from J; bases not matched to a gene: 3. The CDR3: CAIKSSGGSYEQYF. Written as DNA, the CDR3 is TGTGCCATCAAATCTAGCGGGGGCTCCTACGAGCAGTACTTC.

The sample holds one count of this clonotype. The rearrangement joins TRBV7-9 to TRBJ1-1; no firm D call. The V gene's germline CDR1 is SEHNR and CDR2 FQNEAQ (reference sequence). The CDR3 covers 12 residues. V was cut by 1 base and J by 11 bases, with 11 bases left in between. CDR3 in DNA: TGTGCCAGCAGCTTAGAAGGCACCAGGGCTTTCTTT. Translated: CASSLEGTRAFF.

This clonotype was seen only a few times. The CDR3 loop reads CSARSTANTEAFF. The DNA for the CDR3 is TGCAGTGCTAGATCCACGGCGAACACTGAAGCTTTCTTT. The rearrangement joins TRBV20-1 to TRBJ1-1; no reliable D call. V shed 2 bases and J shed 1 base, with 8 bases lying between them. The CDR3 has 13 residues. Germline V gene lookup returns CDR1 DFQATT and CDR2 SNEGSKA (reference sequence).

Details on this clonotype: A much larger clone differs by one base, so this may be a read error. This sequence joins TRBV12-3 or TRBV12-4 and TRBJ2-5; D is unclear. The V end lost 1 base, the J end lost 5 bases, and 11 bases lay between the germline ends. This CDR3 contains 14 residues. The CDR3 sequence is CASSLEVGRETQYF. DNA of the CDR3: TGTGCCAGCAGTTTAGAAGTAGGACGGGAGACCCAGTACTTC.

The J gene is TRBJ2-1, the V gene TRBV19; perhaps D is TRBD1 or TRBD2 (5 bases each). Germline V lookup: CDR1 LNHDA, CDR2 SQIVND (reference sequence). This CDR3 region has 13 residues. Between the trimmed V and J ends, which lost 3 bases and 6 bases, there was a span of 9 bases. The CDR3 here is CASSMLGTNEQFF. The DNA for the CDR3 is TGTGCCAGTAGTATGTTAGGGACCAATGAGCAGTTCTTC.

This clonotype was found many times. This sequence joins TRBV27 and TRBJ2-2; D ambiguous. The CDR3 is made up of 12 amino acids. The V end was cut by 2 bases, the J end by 6 bases, with 4 bases between. From germline, CDR1 is MNHEY and CDR2 SMNVEV (reference sequence). CDR3 in amino acids: CASSLNAGELFF. The CDR3 DNA sequence: TGTGCCAGCAGTTTAAACGCCGGGGAGCTGTTTTTT.

As concerns this clonotype: A much larger clone lies a single base off, so this may be a read error. This chain joins TRBV7-6 and TRBJ2-3, with D tentatively TRBD1 or TRBD2 (5 bases each). CDR1 and CDR2 from the germline V gene are SGHVS and FNYEAQ. The CDR3 covers 16 residues. Here the CDR3 reads CACSYPPGRNTDTQYF. CDR3 DNA: TGTGCCTGCAGCTACCCCCCGGGACGTAACACAGATACGCAGTATTTT.

The chain joins TRBV2 to TRBJ2-7, with D perhaps TRBD1 (6 bases). Germline V gene sequence: CDR1 SNHLY, CDR2 FYNNEI. This CDR3 comprises 12 residues. The V and J ends lost 3 bases and 7 bases respectively, with 10 bases between them. The CDR3 DNA reads TGTGCCAGCAGTGAGGTGAGGGGGGAGCAGTACGTC. As protein: CASSEVRGEQYV.

The genes are TRBV10-3 and TRBJ1-1; D is unclear. The V gene's germline CDR1 is ENHRY and CDR2 SYGVKD. V was clipped by 0 bases and J by 10 bases, with 6 bases between them. The CDR3 loop spans 11 amino acids. In DNA form, the CDR3 reads TGTGCCATCAGTGAGTCAACCACAGCTTTCTTT. It specifies CAISESTTAFF.

The chain is built from TRBV6-8 and TRBJ1-2, with D unclear. This CDR3 is 11 amino acids long. Germline CDR1 MNHGY, CDR2 SAAAGT. The V end was cut by 10 bases, the J end by 6 bases, with 12 bases between. This CDR3 is CAIFSGNGYTF. CDR3 bases: TGTGCCATCTTCTCCGGAAATGGCTACACCTTC.

This chain uses TRBV5-5 with TRBJ1-2; TRBD1 matches at 8 bases. The CDR3 is 14 amino acids. Losses at the gene ends were 6 bases for V and 4 bases for J; bases not matched to a gene: 8. Germline values: CDR1 SGHKS, CDR2 YYEKEE (reference sequence). This CDR3 reads CASTIGQGSYGYTF. The CDR3 DNA is TGTGCCAGCACCATCGGACAGGGAAGCTATGGCTACACCTTC.

This chain joins TRBV27 and TRBJ1-2, with D unclear. Germline CDR1 reads MNHEY; CDR2 reads SMNVEV (reference sequence). V gave up 8 bases and J gave up 4 bases, with 20 bases separating them. CDR3 length: 15 amino acids. CDR3 sequence reads: CASHTRGEGSYGYTF. In DNA, the CDR3 is TGTGCCAGCCACACACGGGGAGAAGGCAGCTATGGCTACACCTTC.

In the case of this clonotype: Possible read error: a much larger clone is one base away. The chain is built from TRBV12-3 or TRBV12-4 and TRBJ2-7; 9 bases match TRBD1. After removal of 5 bases from V and 0 bases from J, the junction contained 5 bases not matched to a gene. This CDR3 region has 15 residues. In DNA form, the CDR3 reads TGTGCCAGCAGTCCCGGGACAGGGTTCTCCTACGAGCAGTACTTC. It codes for CASSPGTGFSYEQYF.

This chain connects TRBV20-1 to TRBJ1-2; 7 bases are a match to TRBD1. CDR1 is DFQATT, CDR2 SNEGSKA, per germline (reference sequence). V lost 3 bases to trimming and J lost 3 bases; unmatched junction nucleotides: 7. The CDR3 sequence is 14 residues long. CDR3 in amino acids: CSARLDREDYGYTF. The CDR3 nucleotides are TGCAGTGCTAGGCTAGACAGGGAAGACTATGGCTACACCTTC.

This clonotype has more than one count but fewer than ten. This chain joins TRBV4-2 and TRBJ1-6; no definite D call. From germline, CDR1 is LGHNA and CDR2 YNFKEQ. There are 17 residues in the CDR3. V gave up 0 bases and J gave up 6 bases, with 15 bases separating them. The CDR3 spells CASSQEGQFRPNSPLHF. The CDR3 DNA reads TGTGCCAGCAGCCAAGAGGGCCAGTTTCGTCCTAATTCACCCCTCCACTTT.

This clonotype was observed a handful of times. The chain uses TRBV4-1 and TRBJ2-1, with 9 bases matching TRBD1. V was clipped by 1 base and J by 4 bases; unmatched bases: 11. The CDR3 loop spans 18 amino acids. The germline CDR1 and CDR2 sequences are MGHRA and YSYEKL. CDR3: CASSQVAGPGQGYNEQFF. As DNA, the CDR3 is TGCGCCAGCAGCCAAGTTGCCGGCCCGGGACAGGGTTACAATGAGCAGTTCTTC.

Regarding this clonotype: With a much larger clone just one base away, this may be a read error. The genes are TRBV7-2 and TRBJ2-2, with TRBD1 matching over 8 bases. This CDR3 is built from 17 residues. Looked up from germline, CDR1 is SGHTA and CDR2 is FQGNSA. V dropped 8 bases and J dropped 5; count of bases not matched to a gene: 16. The CDR3 spells CASALDRGRWVTGELFF. CDR3 nucleotide sequence: TGTGCCAGCGCCTTAGACAGGGGTCGATGGGTAACCGGGGAGCTGTTTTTT.

This clonotype has more than one count but fewer than ten. DNA for the CDR3: TGTGCCAGCAGCTTTCAGGGGAGCATGAACACTGAAGCTTTCTTT. Amino acid sequence: CASSFQGSMNTEAFF. The V and J genes are TRBV7-8 and TRBJ1-1, with D maybe TRBD1 (6 bases). Trimming took 3 bases from V and 0 from J, leaving 11 bases between them. The length of the CDR3 is 15 residues. Germline CDR1 is SGHVS and CDR2 is FQNEAQ.

Concerning this clonotype: A single base separates this from a much larger clone, so it may be a read error. The chain uses TRBV6-1 and TRBJ2-6; 7 bases line up with TRBD2. The CDR3 totals 15 residues. Unmatched junction bases numbered 0, after V lost 2 bases and J lost 2 bases. CDR1 is MNHNS, CDR2 SASEGT, per germline. The CDR3 loop reads CASSERGAGANVLTF. The CDR3 DNA sequence: TGTGCCAGCAGTGAACGGGGGGCTGGGGCCAACGTCCTGACTTTC.

This clonotype was found many times. V and J are TRBV7-8 and TRBJ2-5; 9 nucleotides agree with TRBD1. The V segment lost 0 bases and the J segment 4 bases; nucleotides outside the gene matches: 6. The germline V gene encodes CDR1 SGHVS and CDR2 FQNEAQ. The CDR3 length is 16 residues. For the CDR3, the DNA is TGTGCCAGCAGCTTAGCGCGGACAGGGGTCACAGAGACCCAGTACTTC. It encodes CASSLARTGVTETQYF.

This clonotype was counted at least ten times. The chain employs TRBV5-6 and TRBJ2-1; D might be TRBD2 (5 bases). The V end was cut by 1 base, the J end by 3 bases, with 11 bases between. The CDR3 is 15 amino acids. Germline V CDR1 and CDR2: SGHDT, YYEEEE. In DNA, the CDR3 is TGTGCCAGCAGCTTGAACCTAGCCAGCTACAATGAGCAGTTCTTC. This translates into CASSLNLASYNEQFF.

This clonotype was seen repeatedly, ten times or more. The chain couples TRBV7-2 to TRBJ1-1; TRBD1 matches at 8 bases. The CDR3 extends over 15 amino acids. Per the germline V gene, CDR1 is SGHTA and CDR2 is FQGNSA. V was clipped by 5 bases and J by 1 base; unmatched bases: 6. CDR3 sequence: CASSPWTGSNTEAFF. CDR3 bases: TGTGCCAGCAGCCCCTGGACAGGGTCGAACACTGAAGCTTTCTTT.

This clonotype was seen more than once but under ten times. The chain joins TRBV19 to TRBJ1-5; D remains ambiguous. Germline V lookup: CDR1 LNHDA, CDR2 SQIVND (reference sequence). The V gene lost 2 bases and the J gene lost 2 bases, with 10 bases spanning the gap. The CDR3 runs 15 residues. CDR3 bases: TGTGCCAGTAGTATAAGTGATTCGGGCAATCAGCCCCAGCATTTT. This gives the protein CASSISDSGNQPQHF.